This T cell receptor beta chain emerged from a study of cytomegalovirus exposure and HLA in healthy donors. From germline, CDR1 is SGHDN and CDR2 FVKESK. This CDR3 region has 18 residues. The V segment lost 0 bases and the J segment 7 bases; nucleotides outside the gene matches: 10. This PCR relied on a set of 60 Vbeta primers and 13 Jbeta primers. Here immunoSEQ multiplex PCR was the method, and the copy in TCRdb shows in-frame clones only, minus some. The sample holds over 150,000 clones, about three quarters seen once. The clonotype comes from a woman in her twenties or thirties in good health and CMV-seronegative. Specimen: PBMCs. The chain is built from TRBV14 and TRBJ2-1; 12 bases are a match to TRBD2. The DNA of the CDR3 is TGTGCCAGCAGCCAAGATTGGCTAGCGGGGGGGTTTGGAAATGAGCAGTTCTTC. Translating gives CASSQDWLAGGFGNEQFF. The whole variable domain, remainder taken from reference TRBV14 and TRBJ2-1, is EAGVTQFPSHSVIEKGQTVTLRCDPISGHDNLYWYRRVMGKEIKFLLHFVKESKQDESGMPNNRFLAERTGGTYSTLKVQPAELEDSGVYFCASSQDWLAGGFGNEQFFGPGTRLTVL.